One sample yielded the 11 T cell receptor beta chains listed below, sequenced in a study of T cell repertoires in cytomegalovirus infection. From the reads, TCRdb called clonotypes with MiXCR, one entry per CDR3 protein. The repertoire holds 310,000 or so distinct CDR3 sequences, with about 9.2% as singletons. The sample taken for sequencing was PBMCs. Receptors were obtained from a human donor in good health (CMV status not recorded). Some clones in this sample may be carry-over from other donors' samples.

This clonotype was seen repeatedly, ten times or more. The rearrangement uses TRBV4-1 and TRBJ2-3; 7 bases fit TRBD2. The CDR3 is 12 residues long. After removal of 8 bases from V and 6 bases from J, the junction contained 5 bases not matched to a gene. Germline CDR1 MGHRA, CDR2 YSYEKL. The CDR3 DNA reads TGCGCCAGCCGCTCCGGGGGGGATACGCAGTATTTT. Protein: CASRSGGDTQYF.

This clonotype appeared many times. The V and J genes are TRBV6-5 and TRBJ2-1, with D hard to call. CDR1 MNHEY and CDR2 SVGAGI come from the germline V gene. The length of the CDR3 is 15 residues. Trimming removed 2 bases at V and 5 bases at J, with 13 bases between. The CDR3 loop reads CASSYESSPHNEQFF. The CDR3 DNA reads TGTGCCAGCAGTTACGAGTCTTCACCCCACAATGAGCAGTTCTTC.

V is TRBV3-1 and J is TRBJ2-5; D remains unclear. Trimming cost V 4 bases and J 4 bases, with 13 bases left between them. Germline V gene sequence: CDR1 LGHDT, CDR2 YNNKEL (reference sequence). The CDR3 is 14 amino acids. The CDR3 here is CASSPSGRRETQYF. The CDR3 DNA reads TGTGCCAGCAGCCCCTCGGGTCGTCGAGAGACCCAGTACTTC.

The table lists this clonotype with many counts. The chain uses TRBV6-1 and TRBJ2-3; 14 nucleotides agree with TRBD2. CDR1 is MNHNS, CDR2 SASEGT, per germline. The CDR3 loop spans 16 amino acids. The V gene end was trimmed by 5 bases and the J gene end by 4 bases; junction bases not matched to a gene: 5. The CDR3 nucleotides are TGTGCCAGCAGTCTGACTAGCGGGGGGGCGTCAGATACGCAGTATTTT. It encodes CASSLTSGGASDTQYF.

This clonotype was picked up many times. This chain uses TRBV7-2 with TRBJ2-3; 13 nucleotides line up with TRBD2. The CDR3 spans 14 residues. With 5 bases clipped from V and 6 bases from J, the junction kept 2 bases outside the gene matches. Germline CDR1 reads SGHTA; CDR2 reads FQGNSA. In DNA, the CDR3 is TGTGCCAGCAGCACGGGACTAGCGGGGGATACGCAGTATTTT. It is translated as CASSTGLAGDTQYF.

At least ten counts were recorded for this clonotype. This rearrangement joins TRBV28 to TRBJ1-2, with unresolved D. The ends were cut back, 5 bases at V and 7 bases at J, with 11 bases in the middle. CDR3 size: 12 residues. CDR1 and CDR2 (germline): MDHEN, SYDVKM. The CDR3 loop is CASSERGIGYTF. The CDR3 coding sequence is TGTGCCAGCAGTGAACGGGGTATTGGCTACACCTTC.

This clonotype has a count of ten or more. V and J are TRBV7-9 and TRBJ1-1; D perhaps matches TRBD1 (6 bases). The CDR3 has 17 amino acids. CDR1 and CDR2 from the germline V gene are SEHNR and FQNEAQ (reference sequence). Deletions cut 5 bases from V and 8 bases from J, with 27 bases between. The chain's CDR3 is CASSPRSGEMGAREAFF. For the CDR3, the DNA is TGTGCCAGCAGCCCCCGCTCCGGGGAAATGGGGGCCCGAGAAGCTTTCTTT.

The chain uses TRBV29-1 and TRBJ2-5; the D is unclear. Trimming took 7 bases from V and 3 from J, leaving 9 bases between them. CDR3 length equals 11 residues. Germline assignment: CDR1 SQVTM and CDR2 ANQGSEA. This CDR3 reads CSAGPKETQYF. CDR3 nucleotide sequence: TGCAGCGCGGGCCCCAAAGAGACCCAGTACTTC.

In its sample, this clonotype was seen many times. V is TRBV7-2 and J is TRBJ1-1; tentative D call: TRBD1 (6 bases). CDR1 and CDR2 (germline): SGHTA, FQGNSA. Trimming removed 4 bases at V and 5 bases at J, with 14 bases between. CDR3 length equals 14 residues. CDR3 DNA: TGTGCCAGCAGCTCTTTGGCAGGGGTAACTGAAGCTTTCTTT. Encoded protein: CASSSLAGVTEAFF.

This clonotype was counted many times. V is TRBV29-1 and J is TRBJ2-1, with 12 nucleotides matching TRBD2. With V trimmed by 3 bases and J by 0 bases, 6 bases remained unmatched. CDR3 length equals 17 residues. Per the germline V gene, CDR1 is SQVTM and CDR2 is ANQGSEA. DNA of the CDR3: TGCAGCGTTGAGGGGCTAGCGGGGGGGAGCTCCTACAATGAGCAGTTCTTC. This gives the protein CSVEGLAGGSSYNEQFF.

The sample holds many counts of this clonotype. The V call is TRBV6-4, the J call TRBJ1-2; D gene uncertain. Trimming took 0 bases from V and 5 from J, leaving 10 bases between them. The CDR3 spans 14 residues. Germline CDR1 and CDR2: MRHNA and SNTAGT. The CDR3 region has the DNA TGTGCCAGCAGTGACTCGAGCAGGCGGTATGGCTACACCTTC. It translates to CASSDSSRRYGYTF.